Listed here are 22 T cell receptor beta chains from one sample, sequenced in a study of CD8 T cells in Susac syndrome. Reverse transcription of roughly 0.45 to 1 ug RNA was carried out with random hexamers. TCRdb passed the immunoSEQ multiplex PCR reads through MiXCR, listing each CDR3 protein once. This sample carries 130,000 or so distinct CDR3 sequences, roughly 95% of them seen once, and the ten largest clones take less than 0.15%. Sequenced sample: CD4+ T cells from PBMCs. Every receptor here comes from a human donor with Susac syndrome.

This clonotype was detected once. J is TRBJ1-5 and V is TRBV24-1; D might be TRBD1 (5 bases). Germline CDR1 KGHDR, CDR2 SFDVKD. V was pared by 4 bases and J by 7 bases, with 13 bases between. CDR3 length: 14 amino acids. CDR3 loop: CATSESGTSQPQHF. The CDR3 bases are TGTGCCACCAGTGAGTCCGGGACCAGCCAGCCCCAGCATTTT.

This clonotype appeared a single time. The rearrangement uses TRBV24-1 and TRBJ2-5; D tentatively reads TRBD1 or TRBD2 (5 bases each). Trimming shortened V by 5 bases and J by 2 bases, and 8 bases separated the two germline ends. CDR3 length: 13 residues. CDR1 KGHDR and CDR2 SFDVKD come from the germline V gene. CDR3 residues: CATSAGGQETQYF. CDR3 coding DNA: TGTGCCACCAGTGCTGGGGGACAAGAGACCCAGTACTTC.

The chain links TRBV14 to TRBJ2-1, with D perhaps being TRBD1 or TRBD2 (5 bases each). CDR3 size: 17 residues. Deletions cut 2 bases from V and 7 bases from J, with 21 bases between. The germline V gene has CDR1 SGHDN and CDR2 FVKESK. CDR3 loop: CASSQFSGTPGSNEQFF. CDR3 bases: TGTGCCAGCAGCCAATTCTCCGGGACCCCCGGATCAAATGAGCAGTTCTTC. Together with reference TRBV14 and TRBJ2-1, the CDR3 gives the full variable domain: EAGVTQFPSHSVIEKGQTVTLRCDPISGHDNLYWYRRVMGKEIKFLLHFVKESKQDESGMPNNRFLAERTGGTYSTLKVQPAELEDSGVYFCASSQFSGTPGSNEQFFGPGTRLTVL.

The chain has TRBV6-2 or TRBV6-3 and TRBJ2-1, with 10 bases lining up with TRBD2. This CDR3 contains 14 residues. Looked up from germline, CDR1 is MNHEY and CDR2 is SVGEGT. V lost 7 bases, J lost 6 bases, and 6 bases stayed unmatched. CDR3 sequence: CASTPAGGPNEQFF. The CDR3 bases are TGTGCCAGCACCCCAGCGGGAGGGCCCAATGAGCAGTTCTTC.

CDR3 coding DNA: TGCGCCAGCAGCTTGATAGGGGATCCCTACAATGAGCAGTTCTTC. Translating it yields CASSLIGDPYNEQFF. The J gene is TRBJ2-1, the V gene TRBV5-1; TRBD1 might be the D (5 bases). The V end was cut by 1 base, the J end by 2 bases, with 10 bases between. The CDR3 is made up of 15 amino acids. Looked up from germline, CDR1 is SGHRS and CDR2 is YFSETQ.

The gene calls are TRBV7-9 and TRBJ1-4; 8 bases map to TRBD1. The CDR3 has 16 amino acids. The trim removed 4 bases at V and 7 bases at J, leaving 11 bases unmatched. CDR1 and CDR2 from the germline V gene are SEHNR and FQNEAQ (reference sequence). The CDR3 coding sequence is TGTGCCAGCAGCTACGACAGGGGCCGATATCCTGAAAAACTGTTTTTT. Translation: CASSYDRGRYPEKLFF.

V usage is TRBV7-9 and J usage is TRBJ2-5; 11 positions match TRBD1. V lost 9 bases, J lost 5 bases, and 8 bases stayed unmatched. This CDR3 contains 14 residues. Germline V gene lookup returns CDR1 SEHNR and CDR2 FQNEAQ (reference sequence). The CDR3 DNA reads as TGTGCCAGTAACCGGGACAGGGGGAGCGAGACCCAGTACTTC. Encoded protein: CASNRDRGSETQYF.

V usage is TRBV3-1 and J usage is TRBJ2-1; D is uncertain. In germline, CDR1 is LGHDT, CDR2 YNNKEL (reference sequence). The CDR3 extends over 19 amino acids. V was cut by 0 bases and J by 0 bases, with 18 bases left in between. CDR3 sequence (DNA): TGTGCCAGCAGCCAAGATCTTGGTGTCGGACCCAGCTCCTACAATGAGCAGTTCTTC. Amino acid sequence: CASSQDLGVGPSSYNEQFF.

The chain employs TRBV28 and TRBJ1-4; D is ambiguous. This CDR3 spans 13 amino acids. The V gene lost 8 bases and the J gene lost 8 bases, with 15 bases spanning the gap. Germline lookup yields CDR1 MDHEN and CDR2 SYDVKM. CDR3 loop: CASQSPPEEKLFF. As DNA, the CDR3 is TGTGCCAGCCAGTCTCCCCCGGAAGAAAAACTGTTTTTT. Full variable domain (rest looked up from reference TRBV28 and TRBJ1-4): DVKVTQSSRYLVKRTGEKVFLECVQDMDHENMFWYRQDPGLGLRLIYFSYDVKMKEKGDIPEGYSVSREKKERFSLILESASTNQTSMYLCASQSPPEEKLFFGSGTQLSVL.

The chain uses TRBV5-1 and TRBJ2-2, with TRBD2 identical over 7 bases. Trimming took 4 bases from V and 1 from J; bases not matched to a gene: 7. CDR1 is SGHRS and CDR2 is YFSETQ in the germline V gene. This CDR3 has 16 amino acids. CDR3 nucleotide sequence: TGCGCCAGCAGCGTCGGGGACTATCGGAACACCGGGGAGCTGTTTTTT. It is translated as CASSVGDYRNTGELFF.

The genes are TRBV29-1 and TRBJ2-1; TRBD1 agrees at 8 bases. The germline CDR1 and CDR2 sequences are SQVTM and ANQGSEA. The CDR3 has 14 amino acids. The V gene end was trimmed by 7 bases and the J gene end by 10 bases; junction bases not matched to a gene: 15. This CDR3 is CSAFRGRSDEEQFF. CDR3 bases: TGCAGCGCTTTCAGGGGGCGTTCTGACGAGGAGCAGTTCTTC.

The V and J genes are TRBV12-3 or TRBV12-4 and TRBJ2-7, with D maybe TRBD1 (6 bases). V was cut by 5 bases and J by 6 bases, with 8 bases left in between. This CDR3 contains 11 residues. The CDR3 DNA is TGTGCCAGCAGTCACAGGGCCGAGCAGTACTTC. Protein product: CASSHRAEQYF.

V gene TRBV29-1 combines with J gene TRBJ2-7, with 7 bases matching TRBD1. Per the germline V gene, CDR1 is SQVTM and CDR2 is ANQGSEA. The length of the CDR3 is 12 residues. The V gene end was trimmed by 4 bases and the J gene end by 3 bases; junction bases not matched to a gene: 3. The CDR3 DNA follows: TGCAGCGTTGGGGACAGTCGCTACGAGCAGTACTTC. Translation gives CSVGDSRYEQYF.

The chain employs TRBV3-1 and TRBJ1-2, with D possibly being TRBD1 (5 bases). The CDR3 runs to 15 residues. Between the trimmed V and J ends, which lost 4 bases and 2 bases, there was a span of 14 bases. Germline lookup yields CDR1 LGHDT and CDR2 YNNKEL (reference sequence). The CDR3 loop is CASSPRGRPNYGYTF. The CDR3 nucleotides are TGTGCCAGCAGCCCCCGGGGCCGCCCGAACTATGGCTACACCTTC.

The J gene is TRBJ2-5, the V gene TRBV5-1; 8 nucleotides match TRBD2. This CDR3 contains 15 residues. J was trimmed by 5 bases and V by 5 bases; bases with no gene match: 11. Germline CDR1 is SGHRS and CDR2 is YFSETQ. CDR3 DNA: TGCGCCAGCAGTACAAGCGGGGGTCTCGGGGAGACCCAGTACTTC. It codes for CASSTSGGLGETQYF. The entire variable domain, with the rest obtained from reference TRBV5-1 and TRBJ2-5, is as follows: KAGVTQTPRYLIKTRGQQVTLSCSPISGHRSVSWYQQTPGQGLQFLFEYFSETQRNKGNFPGRFSGRQFSNSRSEMNVSTLELGDSALYLCASSTSGGLGETQYFGPGTRLLVL.

This chain links TRBV24-1 with TRBJ2-3; D is uncertain. The germline CDR1 and CDR2 sequences are KGHDR and SFDVKD. This CDR3 has 15 residues. V lost 0 bases to trimming and J lost 4 bases, with 10 bases between them. The DNA of the CDR3 is TGTGCCACCAGTGATTTGGGGGAAGTTGCAGATACGCAGTATTTT. It yields the protein CATSDLGEVADTQYF.

The genes are TRBV12-3 or TRBV12-4 and TRBJ2-7, with D perhaps matching TRBD1 (6 bases). The CDR3 runs to 14 residues. Trimming removed 3 bases from V and 3 bases from J, with 12 bases in between. The CDR3 protein is CASSLSQGFYEQYF. The DNA of the CDR3 is TGTGCCAGCAGTTTGAGTCAGGGGTTCTACGAGCAGTACTTC.

The rearrangement uses TRBV29-1 and TRBJ2-3; weak D call: TRBD2 (6 bases). Trimming took off 6 bases at V and 2 bases at J, with 15 bases between the two ends. The germline CDR1 and CDR2 sequences are SQVTM and ANQGSEA. This CDR3 has 14 amino acids. The CDR3 is CSVLTGTATDTQYF. The CDR3 region has the DNA TGCAGCGTACTCACCGGGACTGCCACAGATACGCAGTATTTT.

The chain joins TRBV30 to TRBJ2-7; 8 positions match TRBD2. Germline V gene sequence: CDR1 GTSNPN, CDR2 SVGIG (reference sequence). This CDR3 comprises 11 residues. The V and J ends lost 4 bases and 5 bases, in that order; junction bases with no gene match: 1. CDR3 coding DNA: TGTGCCTGGACCGGGAGGGACGAGCAGTACTTC. This encodes CAWTGRDEQYF.

The chain is built from TRBV12-3 or TRBV12-4 and TRBJ2-1; the match to TRBD2 covers 7 bases. V shed 8 bases, J shed 9 bases, and the junction held 7 bases outside the gene matches. The CDR3 has 12 residues. Here the CDR3 DNA reads TGTGCCAGCGGGGGGGGTTGGGCTGAGCAGTTCTTC. Translated: CASGGGWAEQFF.

The chain links TRBV12-3 or TRBV12-4 to TRBJ2-4; TRBD1 matches 12 bases. V was pared by 1 base and J by 0 bases, with 7 bases of the junction left unmatched. This CDR3 is 19 amino acids long. The chain's CDR3 is CASSLVGGQGAVAKNIQYF. CDR3 nucleotide sequence: TGTGCCAGCAGTTTAGTAGGGGGACAGGGGGCCGTAGCCAAAAACATTCAGTACTTC.

V usage is TRBV3-1 and J usage is TRBJ1-2; D unclear. The germline V gene encodes CDR1 LGHDT and CDR2 YNNKEL (reference sequence). The CDR3 extends over 13 amino acids. The V end was cut by 1 base, the J end by 6 bases, with 9 bases between. The CDR3: CASSQGRADGYTF. The DNA of the CDR3 is TGTGCCAGCAGCCAAGGCCGGGCGGATGGCTACACCTTC.